Here is one T cell receptor (beta chain) with its context. Sequencing used immunoSEQ multiplex PCR; TCRdb keeps in-frame clones, though not all of them. The table records roughly 72,000 clones, roughly nine tenths of them present only once. The data were obtained in a study of OX40 agonist ivuxolimab in advanced cancers. Study information: Partial responses were recorded for three patients, including one with hepatocellular carcinoma and two with cutaneous melanoma.

It was autoimmune disease history or systemic immunosuppression that excluded patients. CDR3 length: 15 residues. Germline V gene lookup returns CDR1 SNHLY and CDR2 FYNNEI. The junction had 6 bases not matched to a gene; V was cut back by 5 bases and J by 5 bases. The clonotype comes from an adult with an advanced solid tumor such as melanoma, head and neck, liver or kidney cancer. The sample here was CD4+ or CD8+ T cells sorted from blood, taken in a trial of the OX40 agonist ivuxolimab. The J gene is TRBJ1-5, the V gene TRBV2, with TRBD1 matching 10 bases. CDR3 nucleotide sequence: TGTGCCAGCAGTAGACAGGGGGCAGGAGATCAGCCCCAGCATTTT. This gives the protein CASSRQGAGDQPQHF.